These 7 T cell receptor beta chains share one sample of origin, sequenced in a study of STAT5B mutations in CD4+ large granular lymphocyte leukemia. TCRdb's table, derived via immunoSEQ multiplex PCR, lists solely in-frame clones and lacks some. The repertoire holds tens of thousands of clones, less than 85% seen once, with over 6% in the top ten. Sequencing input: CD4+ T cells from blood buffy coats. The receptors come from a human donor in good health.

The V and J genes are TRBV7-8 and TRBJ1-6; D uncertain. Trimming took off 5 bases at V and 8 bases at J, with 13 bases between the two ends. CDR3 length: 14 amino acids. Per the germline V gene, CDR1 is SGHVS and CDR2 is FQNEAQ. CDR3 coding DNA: TGTGCCAGCAGCCAAAACGCCCGGGATTCACCCCTCCACTTT. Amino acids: CASSQNARDSPLHF.

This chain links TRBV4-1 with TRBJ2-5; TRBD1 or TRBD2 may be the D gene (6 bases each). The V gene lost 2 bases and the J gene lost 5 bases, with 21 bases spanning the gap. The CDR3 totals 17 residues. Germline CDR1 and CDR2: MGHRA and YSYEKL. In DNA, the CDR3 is TGCGCCAGCAGCCAATACCAGGTTGGGGGCCGGGAGGAGACCCAGTACTTC. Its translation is CASSQYQVGGREETQYF.

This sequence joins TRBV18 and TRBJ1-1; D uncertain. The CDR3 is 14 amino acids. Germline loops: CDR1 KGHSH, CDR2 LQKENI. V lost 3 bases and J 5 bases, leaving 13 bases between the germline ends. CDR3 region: CASSPSRSQTEAFF. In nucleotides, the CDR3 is TGTGCCAGCTCACCCTCTAGATCTCAAACTGAAGCTTTCTTT.

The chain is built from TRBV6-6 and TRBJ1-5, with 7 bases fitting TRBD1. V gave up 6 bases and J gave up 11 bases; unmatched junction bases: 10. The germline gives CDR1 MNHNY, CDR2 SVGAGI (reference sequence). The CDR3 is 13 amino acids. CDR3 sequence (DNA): TGTGCCAGCAGGACCCTAACAGGGGCGGCCCAGCATTTT. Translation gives CASRTLTGAAQHF.

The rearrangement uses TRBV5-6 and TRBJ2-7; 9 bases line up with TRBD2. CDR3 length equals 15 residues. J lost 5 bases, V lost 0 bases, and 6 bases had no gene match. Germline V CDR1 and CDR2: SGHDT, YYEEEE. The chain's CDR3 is CASSLGGGGRDEQYF. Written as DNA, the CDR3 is TGTGCCAGCAGCTTGGGGGGCGGCGGGAGGGACGAGCAGTACTTC.

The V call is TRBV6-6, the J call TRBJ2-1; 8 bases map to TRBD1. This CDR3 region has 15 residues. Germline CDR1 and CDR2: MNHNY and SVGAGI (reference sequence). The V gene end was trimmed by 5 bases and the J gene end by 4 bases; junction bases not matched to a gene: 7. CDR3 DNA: TGTGCCAGCAGTCGCTCGGGACAGGCTTACAATGAGCAGTTCTTC. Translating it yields CASSRSGQAYNEQFF.

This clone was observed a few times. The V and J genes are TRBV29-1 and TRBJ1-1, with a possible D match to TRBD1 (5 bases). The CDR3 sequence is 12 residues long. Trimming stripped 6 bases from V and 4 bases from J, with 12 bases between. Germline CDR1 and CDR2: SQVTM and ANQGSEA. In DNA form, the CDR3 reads TGCAGCGTCCTGGGGGAGGGCACTGAAGCTTTCTTT. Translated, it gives CSVLGEGTEAFF. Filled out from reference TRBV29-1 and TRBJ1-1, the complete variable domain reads SAVISQKPSRDICQRGTSLTIQCQVDSQVTMMFWYRQQPGQSLTLIATANQGSEATYESGFVIDKFPISRPNLTFSTLTVSNMSPEDSSIYLCSVLGEGTEAFFGQGTRLTVV.